This T cell receptor beta chain comes out of a study of blood T cell repertoires in COVID-19. Method: immunoSEQ multiplex PCR; TCRdb's copy keeps in-frame clones and lacks some. The data show approximately 300,000 clones, roughly 90% seen once. The ends were cut back, 6 bases at V and 1 base at J, with 7 bases in the middle. Germline V CDR1 and CDR2: SGHDN, FVKESK. This CDR3 has 12 amino acids. Sequenced input: peripheral blood. This clonotype originated in a woman aged 45-65 years with active or convalescent COVID-19. The rearrangement joins TRBV14 to TRBJ2-7; D is ambiguous. CDR3 DNA sequence: TGTGCCAGCAGGGCAAGATCCTACGAGCAGTACTTC. Translation gives CASRARSYEQYF.